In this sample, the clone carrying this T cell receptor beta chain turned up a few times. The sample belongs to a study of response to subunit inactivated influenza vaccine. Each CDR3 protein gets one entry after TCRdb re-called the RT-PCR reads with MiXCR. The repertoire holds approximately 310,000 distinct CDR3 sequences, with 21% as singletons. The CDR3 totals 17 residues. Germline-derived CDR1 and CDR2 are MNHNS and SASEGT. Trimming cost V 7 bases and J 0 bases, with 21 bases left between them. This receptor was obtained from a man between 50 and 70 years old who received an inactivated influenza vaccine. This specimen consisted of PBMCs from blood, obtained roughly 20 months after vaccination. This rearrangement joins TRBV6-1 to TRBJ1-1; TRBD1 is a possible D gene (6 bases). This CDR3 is CASIKEWTAIMNTEAFF. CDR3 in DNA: TGTGCCAGCATCAAGGAGTGGACAGCGATTATGAACACTGAAGCTTTCTTT.